This T cell receptor (beta chain) was identified in a study of regulatory T cells in long-lasting Graves disease. Libraries of TCR beta came from iRepertoire HTBI primers plus Arm-PCR of CDR3 regions. MiXCR, run by TCRdb on the multiplex PCR reads, gives a single entry per CDR3 protein. The sample has around 480,000 distinct CDR3 sequences, about 16% seen once. Specified time point: newly diagnosed GD, antithyroid drugs for less than 3 months. Following extraction of RNA from PBMCs, that RNA was used to make the TCR library. EDTA tubes collected roughly 9.6 milliliters of peripheral blood. CDR1 MDHEN and CDR2 SYDVKM come from the germline V gene. V was clipped by 4 bases and J by 0 bases; unmatched bases: 6. The CDR3 extends over 16 amino acids. These data were also reused for a study on T cells in Graves' hyperthyroidism and ophthalmopathy. That study adds: Using the HTBI primer set, a first-round RT-PCR was run on the TCR CDR3. Progression to ophthalmopathy was predicted a median of roughly 6.6 months early.

The genes are TRBV28 and TRBJ1-3; 7 positions match TRBD1. This sample comprised peripheral blood mononuclear cells (PBMCs), obtained at new diagnosis, from a patient treated with antithyroid drugs. This TCR came from a woman aged 35-65 years with Graves disease. The CDR3 region has the DNA TGTGCCAGCAGTTCAACAGGGGTCTTCTCTGGAAACACCATATATTTT. Its translation is CASSSTGVFSGNTIYF. Complete variable domain (other parts from reference TRBV28 and TRBJ1-3): DVKVTQSSRYLVKRTGEKVFLECVQDMDHENMFWYRQDPGLGLRLIYFSYDVKMKEKGDIPEGYSVSREKKERFSLILESASTNQTSMYLCASSSTGVFSGNTIYFGEGSWLTVV.